This TCR beta chain is from a study of cytomegalovirus exposure and HLA in healthy donors. With 60 Vbeta and 13 Jbeta primers, the PCR was carried out. Only in-frame clones appear in the TCRdb table, and some are missing; sequencing was by immunoSEQ multiplex PCR. The table records approximately 170,000 clones, roughly 80% of them present only once. Nominally healthy donors provided the samples, though records likely missed some immune exposures. The study's findings and limits: Excluded were some V segments that proved indistinguishable, including TRBV6-2 and TRBV6-3. An analysis that came later showed most CMV-associated TCR beta chains appearing HLA-restricted. Most subjects had HLA-A and HLA-B alleles reportedly predicted accurately by TCR beta sequences.

Regarding this clone: What it recognizes is unknown.

The CDR3 has 18 residues. The germline CDR1 and CDR2 sequences are MDHEN and SYDVKM. V shed 4 bases and J 5 bases; nucleotides not matched to a gene: 18. The sample taken for sequencing was PBMCs. This sequence was found in a woman aged 50 to 60 in good health and CMV-seropositive. This chain uses TRBV28 with TRBJ1-2; 8 bases agree with TRBD1. DNA of the CDR3: TGTGCCAGCAGTTCCCCAGGACAGGGCGTACCAAAAGGATATGGCTACACCTTC. Translated, it gives CASSSPGQGVPKGYGYTF.